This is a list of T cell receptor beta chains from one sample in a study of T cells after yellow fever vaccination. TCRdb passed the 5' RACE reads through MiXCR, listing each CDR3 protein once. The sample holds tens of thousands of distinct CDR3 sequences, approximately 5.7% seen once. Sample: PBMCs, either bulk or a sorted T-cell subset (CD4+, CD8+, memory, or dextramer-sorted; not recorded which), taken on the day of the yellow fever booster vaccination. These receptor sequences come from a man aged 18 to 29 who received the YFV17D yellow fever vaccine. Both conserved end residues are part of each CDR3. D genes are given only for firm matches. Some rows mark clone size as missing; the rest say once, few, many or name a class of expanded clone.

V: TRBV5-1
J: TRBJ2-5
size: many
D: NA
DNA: TGCGCCAGCCAGTATTTGCCGGGGGAGACCCAGTACTTC
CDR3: CASQYLPGETQYF

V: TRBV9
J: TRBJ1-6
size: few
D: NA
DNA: TGTGCCAGCAGCTACGGGGGGGGTTCACCCCTCCACTTT
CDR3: CASSYGGGSPLHF

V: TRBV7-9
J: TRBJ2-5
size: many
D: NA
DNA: TGTGCCAGCAGCCCGCCCGGGTCCGGGAATCCCCGCGAGACCCAGTACTTC
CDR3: CASSPPGSGNPRETQYF

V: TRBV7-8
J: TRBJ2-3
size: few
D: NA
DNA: TGTGCCAGCAGCATCGATTATACGCAGTATTTT
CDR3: CASSIDYTQYF

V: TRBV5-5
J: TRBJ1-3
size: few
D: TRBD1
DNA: TGTGCCAGCAGCTCGCGACAGGGGGAACACACCATATATTTT
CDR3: CASSSRQGEHTIYF

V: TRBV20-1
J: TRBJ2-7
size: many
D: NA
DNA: TGCAGTGCTAGAGATCGTAGGGGACTCGACGAGCAGTACTTC
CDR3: CSARDRRGLDEQYF

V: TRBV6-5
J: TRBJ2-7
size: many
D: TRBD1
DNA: TGTGCCAGCAGTTATGGCGGGACAGGCTCCTACGAGCAGTACTTC
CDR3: CASSYGGTGSYEQYF

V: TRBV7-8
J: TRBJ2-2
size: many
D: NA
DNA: TGTGCCAGCAGCGAAGGGAGGACAGGGAGGGCCGGGGAGCTGTTTTTT
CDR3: CASSEGRTGRAGELFF

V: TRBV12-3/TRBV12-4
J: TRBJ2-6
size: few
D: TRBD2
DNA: TGTGCCAGCAGCACCCCGGTGGGTAGCGGGGACTCTGGGGCCAACGTCCTGACTTTC
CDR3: CASSTPVGSGDSGANVLTF

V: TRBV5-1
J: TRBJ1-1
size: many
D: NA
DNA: TGCGCCAGCAGCTATAACAGGGTTGGTGACACTGAAGCTTTCTTT
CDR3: CASSYNRVGDTEAFF

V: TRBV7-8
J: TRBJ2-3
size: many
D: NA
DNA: TGTGCCAGCAGCTTCAGCGGGACAGCAAACACAGATACGCAGTATTTT
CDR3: CASSFSGTANTDTQYF

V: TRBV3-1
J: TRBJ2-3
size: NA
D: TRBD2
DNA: TGTGCCAGCAGCCAAGATTTTCGGGGGGTTACGCAGTATTTT
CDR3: CASSQDFRGVTQYF